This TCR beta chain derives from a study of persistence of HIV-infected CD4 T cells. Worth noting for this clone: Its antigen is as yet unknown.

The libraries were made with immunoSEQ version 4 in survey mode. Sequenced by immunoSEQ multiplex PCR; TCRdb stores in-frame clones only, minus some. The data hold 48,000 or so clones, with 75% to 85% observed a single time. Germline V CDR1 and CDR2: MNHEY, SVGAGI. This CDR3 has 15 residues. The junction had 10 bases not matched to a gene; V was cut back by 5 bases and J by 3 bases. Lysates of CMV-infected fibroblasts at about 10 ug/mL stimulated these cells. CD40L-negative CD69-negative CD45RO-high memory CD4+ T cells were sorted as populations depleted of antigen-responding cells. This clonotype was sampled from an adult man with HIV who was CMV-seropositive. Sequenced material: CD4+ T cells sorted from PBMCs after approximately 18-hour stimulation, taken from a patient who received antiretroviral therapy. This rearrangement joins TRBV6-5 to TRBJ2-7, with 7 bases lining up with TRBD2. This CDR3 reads CASSRWSGGRYEQYF. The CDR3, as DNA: TGTGCCAGCAGTCGCTGGTCGGGGGGTCGCTACGAGCAGTACTTC.